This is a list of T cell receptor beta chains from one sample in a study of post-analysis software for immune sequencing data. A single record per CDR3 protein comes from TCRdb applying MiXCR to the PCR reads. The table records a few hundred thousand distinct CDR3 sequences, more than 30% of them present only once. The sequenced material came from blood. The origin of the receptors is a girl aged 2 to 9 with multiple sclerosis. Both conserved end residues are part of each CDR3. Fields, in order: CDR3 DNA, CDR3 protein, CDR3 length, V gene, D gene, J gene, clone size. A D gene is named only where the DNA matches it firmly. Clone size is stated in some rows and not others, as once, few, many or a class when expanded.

TGTGCCATAAGCGAGGTGAGAGCCAATCAGCCCCAGCATTTT,CAISEVRANQPQHF,14,TRBV6-6,.,TRBJ1-5,.
TGTGCCAGCAGCTTAGGTTTCCCCAGGGGTCACGAGACCCAGTACTTC,CASSLGFPRGHETQYF,16,TRBV7-2,.,TRBJ2-5,few
TGTGCCAGCAGTGGAGACAGATACTACGAGCAGTACTTT,CASSGDRYYEQYF,13,TRBV25-1,.,TRBJ2-7,few
TGTGCCAGCAACCCCAGGGCGAGATACGAGCAGTACTTC,CASNPRARYEQYF,13,TRBV28,.,TRBJ2-7,few
TGTGCCAGCAGCCCCGACATCCCGGAGGGCTATGGCTACACCTTC,CASSPDIPEGYGYTF,15,TRBV28,.,TRBJ1-2,.
TGTGCCAGCAGTTTGGTGCCGGGGCTTCGCTACACCTTC,CASSLVPGLRYTF,13,TRBV28,.,TRBJ1-2,once
TGCAGCGTTCTGCGGCAGGGTAACTACAATGAGCAGTTCTTC,CSVLRQGNYNEQFF,14,TRBV29-1,.,TRBJ2-1,.
TGTGCCAGCAGCTACAGGGGCGCGGACAATGAGCAGTTCTTC,CASSYRGADNEQFF,14,TRBV7-3,TRBD1,TRBJ2-1,.
TGCGCCAGCAGCCAAGATTACGGGGCTAATGAAAAACTGTTTTTT,CASSQDYGANEKLFF,15,TRBV4-1,.,TRBJ1-4,.
TGTGCCAGCAGCTCCCCTCGACTCTACGAGCGGTACTTC,CASSSPRLYERYF,13,TRBV7-2,.,TRBJ2-4,.
TGTGCCAGCAGTTTAACAGGCAATCCCTACGAGCAGTACTTC,CASSLTGNPYEQYF,14,TRBV28,.,TRBJ2-7,.
TGTGCCAGCAGTTTCAGGCATTCCTGCGAGCAGTACTTC,CASSFRHSCEQYF,13,TRBV28,.,TRBJ2-7,.
TGTGCCAGCACCCCCAGCGGGGGACTAGCGGACCTCTACGAGCAGTACTTC,CASTPSGGLADLYEQYF,17,TRBV28,TRBD2,TRBJ2-7,few
TGTGCCAGCAGCTTAAACCTCGGGGGGCCGTACAATGAGCAGTTCTTC,CASSLNLGGPYNEQFF,16,TRBV5-6,.,TRBJ2-1,.
TGCAGTGCTAGCGGTCCCTCTGGGGCCAACGTCCTGACTTTC,CSASGPSGANVLTF,14,TRBV20-1,.,TRBJ2-6,few
TGCAGTGCTAGACCCCCATCAGCAAATGAAAAACTGTTTTTT,CSARPPSANEKLFF,14,TRBV20-1,.,TRBJ1-4,once
TGTGCCATCAGCCCCGGGGGGCAAGAGACCCAGTACTTC,CAISPGGQETQYF,13,TRBV10-3,TRBD2,TRBJ2-5,.
TGTGCCACCAGCAGTGTGACGCTAGCGGGCCAAGAGACCCAGTACTTC,CATSSVTLAGQETQYF,16,TRBV15,TRBD2,TRBJ2-5,.
TGCGCCAGCGGGACTAGCGGGACCGGCAATGAGCAGTTCTTC,CASGTSGTGNEQFF,14,TRBV4-3,TRBD2,TRBJ2-1,.
TGCAGCTCCCGTCCGGTCGGGGGAATGAACACTGAAGCTTTCTTT,CSSRPVGGMNTEAFF,15,TRBV29-1,.,TRBJ1-1,once
TGCGCCAGCAGCTCCCGGGACGGCAACTATGGCTACACCTTC,CASSSRDGNYGYTF,14,TRBV5-1,.,TRBJ1-2,.
TGCGCCAGCAGCTTGGATCCCGGGACAGGGTACAATGAGCAGTTCTTC,CASSLDPGTGYNEQFF,16,TRBV5-1,TRBD1,TRBJ2-1,few
TGTGCCAGCAGCTTAGCCGCGGGGGACGAGCAGTACTTC,CASSLAAGDEQYF,13,TRBV7-9,TRBD2,TRBJ2-7,few
TGTGCCAGCAGTCATGCAGGACTCCATGGCTACACCTTC,CASSHAGLHGYTF,13,TRBV7-9,.,TRBJ1-2,.
TGTGCCAGCAGCCAAGGAGCGGGAGCACAAGAGACCCAGTACTTC,CASSQGAGAQETQYF,15,TRBV3-1,TRBD2,TRBJ2-5,once
TGTGCCAGCAGCCTGCCCTACGGACAGGGGGCCAGGTGGGATGAGCAGTTCTTC,CASSLPYGQGARWDEQFF,18,TRBV7-9,TRBD1,TRBJ2-1,few
TGTGCCAGCAGTTCGGGACGGGGGGGGAAACTGTTTTTT,CASSSGRGGKLFF,13,TRBV7-6,.,TRBJ1-4,.
TGTGCCAGCAGCCAAGGACTAGCAAGTGAGCAGTTCTTC,CASSQGLASEQFF,13,TRBV3-1,TRBD2,TRBJ2-1,.
TGCGCCAGCAGCTTAGGCTCCGATGTAGCAGCCGGGGAGCAGTTCTTC,CASSLGSDVAAGEQFF,16,TRBV5-1,.,TRBJ2-1,.
TGTGCCAGCAGTGATGGCGGAACTCAGTACTTC,CASSDGGTQYF,11,TRBV28,.,TRBJ2-5,.
TGTGCCAGCACCAAATCAGGCCACTCCTACAATGAGCAGTTCTTC,CASTKSGHSYNEQFF,15,TRBV28,.,TRBJ2-1,.
TGTGCCAGCGGACCCTCCCGTTACTTAGAAGCTTTCTTT,CASGPSRYLEAFF,13,TRBV27,.,TRBJ1-1,few
TGTGCCAGCAGCGTTACAGGTCAGCACATTCAGTACTTC,CASSVTGQHIQYF,13,TRBV7-2,.,TRBJ2-4,few
TGCGCCAGCAGCCAAGATCGGGCAGAATACTCCTACAATGAGCAGTTCTTC,CASSQDRAEYSYNEQFF,17,TRBV4-3,.,TRBJ2-1,.
TGTGCCATCAGGTACAGGGGGTCAATATATGAGGACAACTATGGCTACACCTTC,CAIRYRGSIYEDNYGYTF,18,TRBV10-3,TRBD1,TRBJ1-2,.
TGTGCCAGCAGTTACCCCGGCGAGACCCAGTACTTC,CASSYPGETQYF,12,TRBV6-5,.,TRBJ2-5,many
TGTGCCAGCAGTCCGGGGGCCTCTGGGAGCACAGATACGCAGTATTTT,CASSPGASGSTDTQYF,16,TRBV2,.,TRBJ2-3,.
TGTGCCAGCAGTTTTATCGGGACAGGGAGAAACATTCAGTACTTC,CASSFIGTGRNIQYF,15,TRBV28,TRBD1,TRBJ2-4,.
TGTGCCAGCAGCGGGACTAGCGGGGGGTGGTCCAATGAGCAGTTCTTC,CASSGTSGGWSNEQFF,16,TRBV9,TRBD2,TRBJ2-1,few
TGTGCCAGCAGTTCCCTACCTGCAACTAATGAAAAACTGTTTTTT,CASSSLPATNEKLFF,15,TRBV12-3/TRBV12-4,.,TRBJ1-4,.
TGCAGTGCTAGAAACGGGATTCAGCCCCAGCATTTT,CSARNGIQPQHF,12,TRBV20-1,.,TRBJ1-5,few
TGTGCCAGCAGTATAGGACAGTATTCTAACGAGCAGTACTTC,CASSIGQYSNEQYF,14,TRBV12-3/TRBV12-4,.,TRBJ2-7,.
TGCGCCAGCAGCTTATATCCTTCGGAGGCCGGCTACACCTTC,CASSLYPSEAGYTF,14,TRBV5-1,.,TRBJ1-2,.
TGTGCCAGCAGCTTGGCATCAGCGTTGGGTGAAAAACTGTTTTTT,CASSLASALGEKLFF,15,TRBV5-5,.,TRBJ1-4,.
TGTGCCAGCAGCCCGAAAGTGAGCGCAGATGCGCAGTATTTT,CASSPKVSADAQYF,14,TRBV11-2,.,TRBJ2-3,.
TGCAGCGTTGAAATGGGACTCTACAATGAGCAGTTCTTC,CSVEMGLYNEQFF,13,TRBV29-1,.,TRBJ2-1,.
TGCAGTGCTAGAGAAGTCCAGGGGCAAGAGACCCAGTACTTC,CSAREVQGQETQYF,14,TRBV20-1,.,TRBJ2-5,.
TGTGCCAGTAGGGCCGGCAACACTGAAGCTTTCTTT,CASRAGNTEAFF,12,TRBV27,.,TRBJ1-1,.
TGTGCCAGCAGCAATGGACTAGCGGGAGGCAATGAGCAGTTCTTC,CASSNGLAGGNEQFF,15,TRBV7-2,TRBD2,TRBJ2-1,.
TGTGCCAGCAGCCTGACTAGCGCTAGCACAGATACGCAGTATTTT,CASSLTSASTDTQYF,15,TRBV12-3/TRBV12-4,TRBD2,TRBJ2-3,few
TGTGCCAGCAGTTTTCTACAGGCGATCTACGAGCAGTACTTC,CASSFLQAIYEQYF,14,TRBV28,.,TRBJ2-7,.
TGTGCCAGCAGCCCCTCCCGACTAGCGGAACAAGAGACCCAGTACTTC,CASSPSRLAEQETQYF,16,TRBV7-9,TRBD2,TRBJ2-5,few
TGTGCCAGCAGTGCGGGATCTAATCAGCCCCAGCATTTT,CASSAGSNQPQHF,13,TRBV12-3/TRBV12-4,.,TRBJ1-5,few
TGTGCCAGCAGCCATGGACCCCCGCCCTACGAGCAGTACTTC,CASSHGPPPYEQYF,14,TRBV7-2,.,TRBJ2-7,few
TGTGCCAGCAGCTTAAAAAGGGAGTATGGCTACACCTTC,CASSLKREYGYTF,13,TRBV7-9,.,TRBJ1-2,.
TGTGCCAGCAGCCAAGACCAGCGGGGAGAAGAGACCCAGTACTTC,CASSQDQRGEETQYF,15,TRBV4-2,TRBD2,TRBJ2-5,few
TGTGCCAGCAGCCAAGTCTTAAGCAGGGTGGCCTCTAATGAAAAACTGTTTTTT,CASSQVLSRVASNEKLFF,18,TRBV4-2,.,TRBJ1-4,.
TGTGCTAGTGGTTCCCGACAGGGATCCGAGCAGTACTTC,CASGSRQGSEQYF,13,TRBV12-5,TRBD1,TRBJ2-7,few